Each of the 32 T cell receptor beta chains below was sequenced from the same sample in a study of T cell changes during pregnancy in multiple sclerosis. The repertoire was sequenced with immunoSEQ multiplex PCR; TCRdb's copy has only in-frame clones and lacks some. Altogether tens of thousands of clones are present, 85% to 95% being singletons, with the ten largest covering approximately 0.62%. The sequenced sample was CD4+ T cells from peripheral blood mononuclear cells, obtained in the third trimester of pregnancy. The receptors originated from a female donor with multiple sclerosis, enrolled in a pregnancy study.

There are a few counts of this clone. This rearrangement joins TRBV10-3 to TRBJ2-7; 10 bases are a match to TRBD2. V gave up 6 bases and J gave up 6 bases; unmatched junction bases: 8. This CDR3 has 14 residues. Germline V CDR1 and CDR2: ENHRY, SYGVKD. The CDR3 loop is CAISPTSGMAEQYF. CDR3 sequence (DNA): TGTGCCATCAGCCCCACTAGCGGGATGGCCGAGCAGTACTTC.

The chain employs TRBV13 and TRBJ2-4; 12 bases line up with TRBD2. CDR3 length: 15 residues. Looked up from germline, CDR1 is PRHDT and CDR2 is FYEKMQ (reference sequence). The J segment lost 15 bases and the V segment lost 4 bases, leaving 13 bases of the junction unmatched. Written as DNA, the CDR3 is TGTGCCAGCAGCTCACAATCTAGCGGGAGGGCCTCGGTGTACTTC. Its translation: CASSSQSSGRASVYF.

The table lists this clone with a count of one. A read error may produce the germline difference seen at one junction end. V and J are TRBV6-1 and TRBJ1-3, with 10 bases matching TRBD1. The CDR3 loop spans 12 amino acids. Looked up from germline, CDR1 is MNHNS and CDR2 is SASEGT. The CDR3 DNA follows: TGTGCCAGCAGTGACCTAAGGGACAGGGGTAATTTT. Protein: CASSDLRDRGNF.

This sequence joins TRBV5-4 and TRBJ1-2; TRBD1 aligns across 10 bases. After removal of 4 bases from V and 2 bases from J, the junction contained 14 bases not matched to a gene. This CDR3 region has 18 residues. The germline V gene encodes CDR1 SGHNT and CDR2 YYREEE (reference sequence). The CDR3 nucleotides are TGTGCCAGCAGCCTACACCGAGAAAGGGGACAGGGGAACTATGGCTACACCTTC. It specifies CASSLHRERGQGNYGYTF.

In its sample, this clone was seen a few times. The chain has TRBV5-1 and TRBJ1-5; no clear D gene. V was shortened by 3 bases and J by 2 bases, with 9 bases between the two germline ends. The CDR3 covers 14 residues. Germline CDR1 is SGHRS and CDR2 is YFSETQ. The CDR3 loop is CASSWLGGNQPQHF. The CDR3 nucleotides are TGCGCCAGCAGCTGGCTCGGGGGCAATCAGCCCCAGCATTTT.

The rearrangement uses TRBV25-1 and TRBJ2-1, with TRBD1 matching 8 bases. Germline V CDR1 and CDR2: MGHDK, SYGVNS. Trimming removed 3 bases from V and 5 bases from J; junction bases left unmatched: 6. This CDR3 is built from 15 residues. The chain's CDR3 is CASSDMGTGHNEQFF. The CDR3 bases are TGTGCCAGCAGTGACATGGGGACAGGACACAATGAGCAGTTCTTC.

The genes are TRBV9 and TRBJ2-2; D gene unclear. Germline V gives CDR1 SGDLS, CDR2 YYNGEE. The CDR3 consists of 14 residues. Trimming took off 0 bases at V and 6 bases at J, with 9 bases between the two ends. This CDR3 is CASSVVAEAGELFF. The CDR3 DNA follows: TGTGCCAGCAGCGTAGTCGCAGAGGCCGGGGAGCTGTTTTTT.

The rearrangement joins TRBV13 to TRBJ1-2; 11 nucleotides agree with TRBD1. The CDR3 runs 17 residues. Germline CDR1 PRHDT, CDR2 FYEKMQ (reference sequence). Losses at the gene ends were 5 bases for V and 4 bases for J; bases not matched to a gene: 12. The CDR3 DNA follows: TGTGCCAGCAGCCCCCAGGGAGGGACAGGGGGGGGCTATGGCTACACCTTC. As protein: CASSPQGGTGGGYGYTF.

This sequence joins TRBV5-1 and TRBJ2-3; D might be TRBD2 (6 bases). The germline CDR1 and CDR2 sequences are SGHRS and YFSETQ. CDR3 size: 14 residues. Trimming pared 4 bases from V and 3 bases from J, leaving 12 bases between. The CDR3 nucleotides read TGCGCCAGCAGCGCCCGGGAGCTGACAGATACGCAGTATTTT. This gives the protein CASSARELTDTQYF.

There are a few counts of this clone. The chain recombines TRBV6-5 with TRBJ1-1; 7 bases align to TRBD1. Germline V gene lookup returns CDR1 MNHEY and CDR2 SVGAGI. This CDR3 is built from 15 residues. V lost 6 bases and J lost 6; bases outside the gene matches: 13. CDR3 in amino acids: CASRMTGSSSAEAFF. The DNA for the CDR3 is TGTGCCAGCAGAATGACAGGGAGTAGTTCCGCTGAAGCTTTCTTT.

This sequence joins TRBV29-1 and TRBJ2-5, with D hard to call. Trimming removed 4 bases from V and 5 bases from J, with 8 bases in between. This CDR3 comprises 11 residues. CDR1 SQVTM and CDR2 ANQGSEA come from the germline V gene. The CDR3 region is CSVVEYETQYF. The CDR3 nucleotides are TGCAGCGTTGTGGAGTACGAGACCCAGTACTTC.

The chain recombines TRBV19 with TRBJ2-5; the match to TRBD2 covers 11 bases. Trimming cost V 5 bases and J 4 bases; bases outside gene matches: 9. Germline CDR1 reads LNHDA; CDR2 reads SQIVND (reference sequence). There are 16 residues in the CDR3. CDR3 in DNA: TGTGCCAGTAGTGTTTCTAGCGGGAGGCCCTTAGAGACCCAGTACTTC. It translates to CASSVSSGRPLETQYF. The whole variable domain, filled in from reference TRBV19 and TRBJ2-5, reads DGGITQSPKYLFRKEGQNVTLSCEQNLNHDAMYWYRQDPGQGLRLIYYSQIVNDFQKGDIAEGYSVSREKKESFPLTVTSAQKNPTAFYLCASSVSSGRPLETQYFGPGTRLLVL.

The V call is TRBV18, the J call TRBJ2-4, with D possibly matching TRBD1 (5 bases). CDR3 length: 18 amino acids. V was shortened by 2 bases and J by 0 bases, with 17 bases between the two germline ends. In germline, CDR1 is KGHSH, CDR2 LQKENI. In nucleotides, the CDR3 is TGTGCCAGCTCACCAAGAGGACAAACCGTACTAGCCAAAAACATTCAGTACTTC. It codes for CASSPRGQTVLAKNIQYF.

The chain joins TRBV7-8 to TRBJ1-4, with D unclear. Trimming stripped 1 base from V and 1 base from J, with 10 bases between. Looked up from germline, CDR1 is SGHVS and CDR2 is FQNEAQ. The CDR3 is made up of 16 amino acids. CDR3 sequence reads: CASSLEGGLTNEKLFF. The CDR3 DNA is TGTGCCAGCAGCTTAGAGGGCGGGTTAACTAATGAAAAACTGTTTTTT.

This chain links TRBV19 with TRBJ1-5, with D maybe TRBD1 (5 bases). CDR3 length equals 14 residues. Germline V gene data show CDR1 as LNHDA and CDR2 as SQIVND (reference sequence). V shed 10 bases and J shed 2 bases, with 15 bases lying between them. Here the CDR3 reads CATQGSGGNQPQHF. The DNA for the CDR3 is TGTGCCACTCAGGGAAGTGGAGGCAATCAGCCCCAGCATTTT.

The chain combines TRBV6-1 with TRBJ2-3, with D hard to call. V was cut by 6 bases and J by 2 bases, with 15 bases left in between. Germline V lookup: CDR1 MNHNS, CDR2 SASEGT. CDR3 length: 15 amino acids. DNA for the CDR3: TGTGCCAGCAGCCCCAGGTCGACAACCACAGATACGCAGTATTTT. As protein: CASSPRSTTTDTQYF.

V usage is TRBV27 and J usage is TRBJ1-2; 7 bases are a match to TRBD1. CDR3 size: 15 residues. Unmatched junction bases numbered 12, after V lost 5 bases and J lost 6 bases. Germline lookup yields CDR1 MNHEY and CDR2 SMNVEV (reference sequence). This CDR3 reads CASSPYQGEVNGYTF. The DNA of the CDR3 is TGTGCCAGCAGTCCCTACCAGGGGGAGGTGAATGGCTACACCTTC.

This clone has only one observation. V and J are TRBV18 and TRBJ1-4; TRBD1 agrees at 8 bases. The length of the CDR3 is 15 residues. With V trimmed by 4 bases and J by 8 bases, 9 bases remained unmatched. CDR1 KGHSH and CDR2 LQKENI come from the germline V gene. CDR3 coding DNA: TGTGCCAGCTCACGGAAACAGGGGGAAGGCGAAAAACTGTTTTTT. As protein: CASSRKQGEGEKLFF.

The V call is TRBV28, the J call TRBJ1-4, with 10 positions matching TRBD1. The CDR3 runs 15 residues. Germline V gene sequence: CDR1 MDHEN, CDR2 SYDVKM. J gave up 7 bases and V 6 bases, and 8 bases lay outside the gene matches. The chain's CDR3 is CASSPRTGGSEKLFF. CDR3 bases: TGTGCCAGCAGCCCTAGGACAGGGGGGAGTGAAAAACTGTTTTTT.

V usage is TRBV7-9 and J usage is TRBJ2-1; possibly TRBD2 for D (5 bases). Germline-derived CDR1 and CDR2 are SEHNR and FQNEAQ (reference sequence). This CDR3 spans 15 amino acids. Trimming removed 4 bases at V and 4 bases at J, with 14 bases between. The CDR3 DNA sequence: TGTGCCAGCAGCTCCATCAAAGCGGTTTACAATGAGCAGTTCTTC. This gives the protein CASSSIKAVYNEQFF. The variable domain in full, with the rest retrieved from reference TRBV7-9 and TRBJ2-1, is DTGVSQNPRHKITKRGQNVTFRCDPISEHNRLYWYRQTLGQGPEFLTYFQNEAQLEKSRLLSDRFSAERPKGSFSTLEIQRTEQGDSAMYLCASSSIKAVYNEQFFGPGTRLTVL.

The J gene is TRBJ1-2, the V gene TRBV4-2, with 10 bases fitting TRBD1. This CDR3 comprises 16 residues. In germline, CDR1 is LGHNA, CDR2 YNFKEQ. V dropped 0 bases and J dropped 3; count of bases not matched to a gene: 4. CDR3 residues: CASSQEGQGEHYGYTF. The CDR3 nucleotides read TGTGCCAGCAGCCAAGAAGGACAGGGGGAACACTATGGCTACACCTTC.

The chain is built from TRBV5-8 and TRBJ2-1, with D possibly being TRBD2 (5 bases). Germline lookup yields CDR1 SGHTS and CDR2 YDEGEE. V was cut by 2 bases and J by 4 bases, with 19 bases left in between. The CDR3 has 17 amino acids. Written as DNA, the CDR3 is TGTGCCAGCAGCTTCGATAAGGGAGCCCTGGGTTACAATGAGCAGTTCTTC. Protein product: CASSFDKGALGYNEQFF.

V is TRBV2 and J is TRBJ1-3; perhaps TRBD1 as D (6 bases). V was pared by 6 bases and J by 0 bases, with 12 bases between. The CDR3 spans 15 residues. Germline V gives CDR1 SNHLY, CDR2 FYNNEI. The CDR3 DNA follows: TGTGCCAGCAGGAAGGACAGATACTCTGGAAACACCATATATTTT. Protein sequence: CASRKDRYSGNTIYF.

The chain is built from TRBV2 and TRBJ1-5, with 7 bases fitting TRBD1. The germline gives CDR1 SNHLY, CDR2 FYNNEI. This CDR3 region has 15 residues. J was trimmed by 2 bases and V by 3 bases; bases with no gene match: 4. In DNA, the CDR3 is TGTGCCAGCAGTGAGTGGACAGGCCGCAATCAGCCCCAGCATTTT. This translates into CASSEWTGRNQPQHF.

The chain uses TRBV6-5 and TRBJ2-3; 7 bases map to TRBD2. Germline V gene sequence: CDR1 MNHEY, CDR2 SVGAGI. CDR3 size: 15 residues. Trimming took 6 bases from V and 0 from J; bases not matched to a gene: 6. CDR3 sequence reads: CASSLLAASTDTQYF. The CDR3 nucleotides are TGTGCCAGCAGCCTTCTAGCGGCGAGCACAGATACGCAGTATTTT.

This clone was picked up one time. The V call is TRBV23-1, the J call TRBJ2-2, with a tentative D call TRBD1 (6 bases). TRBV23-1 is an open reading frame, and its role is uncertain. CDR3 length: 19 amino acids. V was shortened by 0 bases and J by 2 bases, with 19 bases between the two germline ends. CDR3 sequence (DNA): TGCGCCAGCAGTCAATCCCGTCGCGGCTGGACAGATAACACCGGGGAGCTGTTTTTT. It codes for CASSQSRRGWTDNTGELFF.

The rearrangement joins TRBV7-3 to TRBJ2-2, with D possibly TRBD2 on 6 matching bases. Germline lookup yields CDR1 SGHTA and CDR2 FQGTGA. Trimming shortened V by 5 bases and J by 8 bases, and 9 bases separated the two germline ends. This CDR3 region has 12 residues. CDR3 coding DNA: TGTGCCAGCAGCCAGGGACTTGGGGAGCTGTTTTTT. Its translation is CASSQGLGELFF.

Only one count was recorded for this clone. The V and J genes are TRBV6-1 and TRBJ1-2; 9 positions match TRBD1. V shed 6 bases, J shed 1 base, and the junction held 6 bases outside the gene matches. The CDR3 runs 15 residues. The germline CDR1 and CDR2 sequences are MNHNS and SASEGT. CDR3 DNA: TGTGCCAGCAGGGTGACAGGGGGAGGTAACTATGGCTACACCTTC. Its protein product is CASRVTGGGNYGYTF.

The V gene is TRBV9, the J gene TRBJ2-7; D possibly corresponds to TRBD2 (6 bases). CDR1 SGDLS and CDR2 YYNGEE come from the germline V gene. V was shortened by 0 bases and J by 7 bases, with 14 bases between the two germline ends. The CDR3 length is 14 residues. In DNA form, the CDR3 reads TGTGCCAGCAGCGTAGCGGAGGGGTTTGGAGAGCAGTACTTC. Translation gives CASSVAEGFGEQYF.

The chain joins TRBV7-2 to TRBJ2-1, with D perhaps matching TRBD2 (6 bases). The germline gives CDR1 SGHTA, CDR2 FQGNSA. V lost 1 base and J 7 bases, leaving 11 bases between the germline ends. There are 14 residues in the CDR3. The DNA of the CDR3 is TGTGCCAGCAGCTTAGGAGTTGGGAGGAATGAGCAGTTCTTC. It encodes CASSLGVGRNEQFF.

This sequence joins TRBV4-2 and TRBJ2-3; 16 bases map to TRBD2. V lost 4 bases, J lost 6 bases, and 7 bases stayed unmatched. CDR1 LGHNA and CDR2 YNFKEQ come from the germline V gene. The CDR3 totals 17 residues. This CDR3 reads CASSPGTSGRAADTQYF. CDR3 sequence (DNA): TGTGCCAGCAGCCCGGGGACTAGCGGGAGGGCCGCGGATACGCAGTATTTT.

The chain couples TRBV27 to TRBJ2-7; TRBD1 matches at 9 bases. Losses at the gene ends were 9 bases for V and 5 bases for J; bases not matched to a gene: 11. The CDR3 has 14 amino acids. Looked up from germline, CDR1 is MNHEY and CDR2 is SMNVEV (reference sequence). The CDR3 spells CASRFQTGGNEQYF. In DNA, the CDR3 is TGTGCCAGTCGGTTTCAGACAGGGGGGAACGAGCAGTACTTC.